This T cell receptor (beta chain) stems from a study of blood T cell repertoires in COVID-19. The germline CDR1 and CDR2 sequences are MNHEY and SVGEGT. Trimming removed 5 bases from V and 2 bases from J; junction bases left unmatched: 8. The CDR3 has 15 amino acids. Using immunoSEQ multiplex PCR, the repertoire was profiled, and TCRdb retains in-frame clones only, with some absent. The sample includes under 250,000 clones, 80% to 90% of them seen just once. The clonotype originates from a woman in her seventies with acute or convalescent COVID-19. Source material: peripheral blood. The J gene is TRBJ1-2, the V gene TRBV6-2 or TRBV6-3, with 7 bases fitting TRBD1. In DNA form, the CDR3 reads TGTGCCAGCAGTAACCCGGGACAGACAAACTATGGCTACACCTTC. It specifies CASSNPGQTNYGYTF.